This T cell receptor beta chain was sequenced during a study of post-analysis software for immune sequencing data. Overall study context: As for disease course, relapsing-remitting, secondary progressive and progressive-relapsing multiple sclerosis were all included. Points from the study as a whole: There were a few TRBV segments more frequent in patients than controls, and TRBV5-6, TRBV5-1 and TRBV20-1 were among them. Batch-mates among the samples co-clustered strongly by F measure.

This clonotype was found once. The target antigen is unknown. This could be a read error, since a much larger clone is one nucleotide away. Germline loops: CDR1 DFQATT, CDR2 SNEGSKA (reference sequence). With 7 bases removed from V and 1 base from J, the gap between germline ends came to 23 bases. This CDR3 spans 16 amino acids. Unique molecular identifiers were carried by the TCR beta cDNA libraries. One entry per CDR3 protein results from TCRdb running MiXCR on the PCR reads. The table includes approximately 770,000 distinct CDR3 sequences, around 45% detected once. Material for sequencing was blood. The chain has TRBV20-1 and TRBJ2-7; D is undetermined. This clonotype was sampled from a girl aged 5-17 years with multiple sclerosis. The CDR3 nucleotides read TGCAGTGTCCATTCCCAATTTATAGTGGGGTCCTACGAGCAGTACTTC. Encoded protein: CSVHSQFIVGSYEQYF.